Following are 23 T cell receptor beta chains from one sample sequenced in a study of blood T cell repertoires in COVID-19. Generated by immunoSEQ multiplex PCR, the TCRdb table keeps only in-frame clones and is missing some. The repertoire includes around 190,000 clones, around 83% of them detected once, and about 1.6% sits in the top ten. The sample was peripheral blood. The origin of the receptors is a human donor in a cohort sampled during active COVID-19.

The chain couples TRBV7-9 to TRBJ2-5, with D possibly matching TRBD2 (5 bases). The CDR3 runs to 13 residues. Trimming removed 0 bases from V and 5 bases from J, with 7 bases in between. The germline V gene encodes CDR1 SEHNR and CDR2 FQNEAQ (reference sequence). The chain's CDR3 is CASSLAGGETQYF. As DNA, the CDR3 is TGTGCCAGCAGCTTAGCTGGCGGGGAGACCCAGTACTTC.

The chain is built from TRBV24-1 and TRBJ2-1; 10 positions match TRBD1. Losses at the gene ends were 4 bases for V and 7 bases for J; bases not matched to a gene: 9. The CDR3 length is 16 residues. The V gene's germline CDR1 is KGHDR and CDR2 SFDVKD. The CDR3 sequence: CATSDYLTGGANEQFF. In nucleotides, the CDR3 is TGTGCCACCAGTGACTACCTGACAGGGGGCGCGAATGAGCAGTTCTTC.

V and J are TRBV7-9 and TRBJ2-7; 8 positions agree with TRBD2. Germline V CDR1 and CDR2: SEHNR, FQNEAQ (reference sequence). This CDR3 contains 15 residues. The J segment lost 2 bases and the V segment lost 5 bases, leaving 8 bases of the junction unmatched. In nucleotides, the CDR3 is TGTGCCAGCAGCCCGGGGGGGGGCTTGCCCTACGAGCAGTACTTC. Protein: CASSPGGGLPYEQYF.

V is TRBV13 and J is TRBJ1-3; D gene unclear. Trimming took off 2 bases at V and 0 bases at J, with 8 bases between the two ends. Germline CDR1 reads PRHDT; CDR2 reads FYEKMQ (reference sequence). The CDR3 has 15 amino acids. The CDR3 is CASSLQAISGNTIYF. The DNA of the CDR3 is TGTGCCAGCAGCTTACAGGCGATCTCTGGAAACACCATATATTTT.

The chain uses TRBV6-4 and TRBJ1-1; D uncertain. The CDR3 covers 13 residues. CDR1 is MRHNA, CDR2 SNTAGT, per germline. Trimming took off 4 bases at V and 1 base at J, with 7 bases between the two ends. CDR3 amino acids: CASSVAENTEAFF. CDR3 coding DNA: TGTGCCAGCAGTGTCGCAGAGAACACTGAAGCTTTCTTT.

V is TRBV4-3 and J is TRBJ1-1, with D perhaps matching TRBD1 (5 bases). The V end lost 1 base, the J end lost 5 bases, and 11 bases lay between the germline ends. There are 14 residues in the CDR3. Germline V gene data show CDR1 as LGHNA and CDR2 as YSLEER. The CDR3 reads CASSQAGGETEAFF. CDR3 sequence (DNA): TGCGCCAGCAGCCAAGCGGGGGGGGAAACTGAAGCTTTCTTT.

The rearrangement joins TRBV6-5 to TRBJ2-7, with 12 bases fitting TRBD2. V lost 4 bases and J lost 4; bases outside the gene matches: 2. The CDR3 runs 14 residues. Per germline, CDR1 MNHEY and CDR2 SVGAGI. Written as DNA, the CDR3 is TGTGCCAGCAGTTCTAGCGGGAGGGCTTACGAGCAGTACTTC. It is translated as CASSSSGRAYEQYF.

The chain recombines TRBV28 with TRBJ2-7, with TRBD1 identical over 9 bases. The V gene's germline CDR1 is MDHEN and CDR2 SYDVKM. This CDR3 is 15 amino acids long. After removal of 5 bases from V and 4 bases from J, the junction contained 9 bases not matched to a gene. CDR3 DNA: TGTGCCAGCAGTCCAACCGGGACAGGGAGATACGAGCAGTACTTC. Protein product: CASSPTGTGRYEQYF.

The chain links TRBV4-1 to TRBJ2-4; 7 positions match TRBD2. Per germline, CDR1 MGHRA and CDR2 YSYEKL. V lost 0 bases, J lost 6 bases, and 5 bases stayed unmatched. The length of the CDR3 is 15 residues. CDR3 in DNA: TGCGCCAGCAGCCAAGATGAGGCTAGCGGAAACATTCAGTACTTC. It specifies CASSQDEASGNIQYF.

The genes are TRBV4-1 and TRBJ2-5; 11 positions agree with TRBD2. J gave up 4 bases and V 4 bases, and 5 bases lay outside the gene matches. The germline CDR1 and CDR2 sequences are MGHRA and YSYEKL. CDR3 size: 15 residues. CDR3 nucleotide sequence: TGCGCCAGCAGCCTAGCTAGCGGGGGGAGAGAGACCCAGTACTTC. Translated: CASSLASGGRETQYF.

A single count supports this clone. The chain joins TRBV11-2 to TRBJ2-1, with a tentative D call TRBD2 (5 bases). Germline CDR1 and CDR2: SGHAT and FQNNGV. The CDR3 is 15 residues long. V lost 1 base, J lost 0 bases, and 7 bases lay in between. The CDR3 here is CASSLGGLSYNEQFF. CDR3 DNA sequence: TGTGCCAGCAGCTTAGGAGGGCTCTCCTACAATGAGCAGTTCTTC.

The chain carries TRBV7-2 and TRBJ2-7; D possibly corresponds to TRBD2 (5 bases). V gave up 5 bases and J gave up 6 bases, with 17 bases separating them. The CDR3 consists of 14 residues. Germline V gene data show CDR1 as SGHTA and CDR2 as FQGNSA. This CDR3 reads CASSRDWNEGEQYF. The DNA of the CDR3 is TGTGCCAGCAGCCGTGACTGGAACGAGGGCGAGCAGTACTTC.

The chain joins TRBV3-1 (or the pseudogene TRBV3-2) to TRBJ1-6; D is perhaps TRBD1 (5 bases). The ends were cut back, 1 base at V and 16 bases at J, with 29 bases in the middle. The CDR3 spans 18 residues. CDR1 and CDR2 from the germline V gene are LGHDT and YNNKEL (reference sequence). Here the CDR3 reads CASSQAGSPRSGGDALHF. CDR3 nucleotides: TGTGCCAGCAGCCAAGCCGGCAGCCCAAGAAGTGGGGGGGACGCGCTCCACTTT.

The chain joins TRBV7-9 to TRBJ1-2; tentative D call: TRBD1 (6 bases). V was pared by 3 bases and J by 7 bases, with 15 bases between. This CDR3 has 14 residues. Germline assignment: CDR1 SEHNR and CDR2 FQNEAQ (reference sequence). In DNA, the CDR3 is TGTGCCAGCAGCTTTACAGGGTATGGAGGTGGCTACACCTTC. Its protein is CASSFTGYGGGYTF.

The V gene is TRBV6-4, the J gene TRBJ1-2; 7 bases fit TRBD1. Germline lookup yields CDR1 MRHNA and CDR2 SNTAGT. This CDR3 spans 14 amino acids. V was pared by 5 bases and J by 5 bases, with 8 bases of the junction left unmatched. The CDR3 region is CASSPGTAAYGYTF. CDR3 nucleotides: TGTGCCAGCAGTCCAGGGACAGCCGCTTATGGCTACACCTTC.

On this clone itself: Sequence at one end of the junction differs from germline and may be a read error. The J gene is TRBJ2-7, the V gene TRBV7-7, with 7 bases that match TRBD1. This CDR3 is 15 amino acids long. Germline V gives CDR1 SSHAT, CDR2 FNYEAQ (reference sequence). The CDR3: CASTLPTGRGYEQYF. CDR3 DNA sequence: TGTGCTAGCACCTTACCGACAGGGAGAGGTTACGAGCAGTACTTC.

CDR3 DNA sequence: TGTGCCAGCAGCCGTGGACAGGCGAGCACAGATACGCAGTATTTT. Translation gives CASSRGQASTDTQYF. The rearrangement joins TRBV7-9 to TRBJ2-3, with 7 bases that match TRBD1. CDR1 and CDR2 from the germline V gene are SEHNR and FQNEAQ (reference sequence). The CDR3 has 15 residues. Unmatched junction bases numbered 5, after V lost 5 bases and J lost 0 bases. Full variable domain (rest looked up from reference TRBV7-9 and TRBJ2-3): DTGVSQNPRHKITKRGQNVTFRCDPISEHNRLYWYRQTLGQGPEFLTYFQNEAQLEKSRLLSDRFSAERPKGSFSTLEIQRTEQGDSAMYLCASSRGQASTDTQYFGPGTRLTVL.

The chain employs TRBV19 and TRBJ1-5, with 7 bases aligning to TRBD1. This CDR3 has 14 residues. Trimming at V came to 9 bases and at J to 0 bases, leaving 5 bases not matched to a gene. CDR1 is LNHDA, CDR2 SQIVND, per germline (reference sequence). As DNA, the CDR3 is TGTGCCAGCGGGACAGTTTATAGCAATCAGCCCCAGCATTTT. It is translated as CASGTVYSNQPQHF.

The V and J genes are TRBV5-6 and TRBJ1-1, with D perhaps matching TRBD1 (5 bases). The V and J ends lost 0 bases and 8 bases respectively, with 14 bases between them. The length of the CDR3 is 14 residues. Germline V gene sequence: CDR1 SGHDT, CDR2 YYEEEE. CDR3 amino acids: CASSLALPRGEAFF. DNA of the CDR3: TGTGCCAGCAGCTTGGCGCTCCCGCGGGGGGAAGCTTTCTTT.

This sequence joins TRBV29-1 and TRBJ2-6; TRBD2 matches 7 bases. V gave up 4 bases and J gave up 0 bases; unmatched junction bases: 9. The CDR3 consists of 17 residues. Germline CDR1 SQVTM, CDR2 ANQGSEA. CDR3: CSVGGEGYFSGANVLTF. CDR3 DNA: TGCAGCGTTGGGGGGGAGGGCTATTTCTCTGGGGCCAACGTCCTGACTTTC.

This clone was seen a few times. V gene TRBV3-1 (or the pseudogene TRBV3-2) combines with J gene TRBJ1-2, with a possible D match to TRBD1 (6 bases). Trimming pared 0 bases from V and 6 bases from J, leaving 11 bases between. The CDR3 length is 14 residues. Per germline, CDR1 LGHDT and CDR2 YNNKEL (reference sequence). The DNA for the CDR3 is TGTGCCAGCAGCCAAGATTTCCAGGGGAATGGCTACACCTTC. It encodes CASSQDFQGNGYTF.

The rearrangement uses TRBV7-8 and TRBJ2-1; 12 nucleotides align to TRBD2. Germline V gene data show CDR1 as SGHVS and CDR2 as FQNEAQ. Trimming at V came to 5 bases and at J to 5 bases, leaving 7 bases not matched to a gene. There are 16 residues in the CDR3. CDR3: CASSPRLAGDNNEQFF. CDR3 coding DNA: TGTGCCAGCAGCCCACGACTAGCGGGAGATAACAATGAGCAGTTCTTC.

V gene TRBV15 combines with J gene TRBJ1-1; TRBD1 is a possible D gene (6 bases). The CDR3 has 13 residues. Trimming took 5 bases from V and 0 from J, leaving 7 bases between them. Germline V gives CDR1 LNHNV, CDR2 YYDKDF (reference sequence). CDR3 nucleotides: TGTGCCACCAGCGGGACACTGAACACTGAAGCTTTCTTT. Amino acid sequence: CATSGTLNTEAFF. The full variable domain, rest sourced from reference TRBV15 and TRBJ1-1, is DAMVIQNPRYQVTQFGKPVTLSCSQTLNHNVMYWYQQKSSQAPKLLFHYYDKDFNNEADTPDNFQSRRPNTSFCFLDIRSPGLGDTAMYLCATSGTLNTEAFFGQGTRLTVV.